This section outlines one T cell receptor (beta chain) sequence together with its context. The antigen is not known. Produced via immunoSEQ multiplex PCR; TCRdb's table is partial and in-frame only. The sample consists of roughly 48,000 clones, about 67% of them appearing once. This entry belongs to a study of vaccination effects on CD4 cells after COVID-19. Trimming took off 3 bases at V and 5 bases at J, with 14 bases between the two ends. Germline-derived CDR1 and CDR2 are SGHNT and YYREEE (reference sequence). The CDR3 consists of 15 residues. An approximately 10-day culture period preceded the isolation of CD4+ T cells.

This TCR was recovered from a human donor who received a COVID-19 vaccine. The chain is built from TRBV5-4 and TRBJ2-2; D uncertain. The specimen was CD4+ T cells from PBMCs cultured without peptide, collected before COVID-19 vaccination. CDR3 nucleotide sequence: TGTGCCAGCAGCTGGGCCGGAATTAGGACCGGGGAGCTGTTTTTT. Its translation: CASSWAGIRTGELFF.